The clone carrying this T cell receptor beta chain has a handful of counts. This sample is part of a study of OX40 agonist ivuxolimab in advanced cancers. Samples were taken at baseline and on day 1 of cycles 4 and 7. Germline V gene lookup returns CDR1 SGHRS and CDR2 YFSETQ. The CDR3 has 16 amino acids. V lost 1 base to trimming and J lost 3 bases, with 14 bases between them. TCRdb's copy holds only in-frame clones and misses some; the assay was immunoSEQ multiplex PCR. The sample lists tens of thousands of clones, approximately 78% seen once, with about a sixth in the top ten. The material was CD4+ or CD8+ T cells sorted from blood, obtained in a trial of the OX40 agonist ivuxolimab. The chain employs TRBV5-1 and TRBJ1-3; D unclear. This receptor was taken from an adult with an advanced solid tumor such as melanoma, head and neck, liver or kidney cancer. For the CDR3, the DNA is TGCGCCAGCAGCTTGAGTGTGGAGGCGCGTGGAAACACCATATATTTT. Protein: CASSLSVEARGNTIYF.